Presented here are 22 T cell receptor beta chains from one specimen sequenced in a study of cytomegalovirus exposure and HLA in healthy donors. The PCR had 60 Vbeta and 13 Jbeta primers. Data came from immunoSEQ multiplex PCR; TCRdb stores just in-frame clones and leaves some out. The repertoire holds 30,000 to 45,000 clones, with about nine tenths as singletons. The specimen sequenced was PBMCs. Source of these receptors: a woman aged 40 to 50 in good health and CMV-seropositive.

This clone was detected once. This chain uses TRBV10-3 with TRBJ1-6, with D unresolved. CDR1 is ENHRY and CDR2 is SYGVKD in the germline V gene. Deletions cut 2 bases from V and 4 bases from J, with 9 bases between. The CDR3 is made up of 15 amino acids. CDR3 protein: CAISEEGGYNSPLHF. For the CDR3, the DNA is TGTGCCATCAGTGAGGAGGGCGGATATAATTCACCCCTCCACTTT.

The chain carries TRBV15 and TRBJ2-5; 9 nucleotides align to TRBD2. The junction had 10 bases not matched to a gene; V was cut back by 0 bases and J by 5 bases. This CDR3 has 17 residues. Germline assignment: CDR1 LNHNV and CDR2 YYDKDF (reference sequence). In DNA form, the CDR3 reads TGTGCCACCAGCAGAGATCCCCTGCGGGGGGGCCGGGAGACCCAGTACTTC. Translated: CATSRDPLRGGRETQYF.

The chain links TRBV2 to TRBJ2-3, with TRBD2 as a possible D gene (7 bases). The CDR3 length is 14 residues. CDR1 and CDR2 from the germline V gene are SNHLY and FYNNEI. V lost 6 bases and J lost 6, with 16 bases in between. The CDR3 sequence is CASSLGGRMDTQYF. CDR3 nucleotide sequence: TGTGCCAGCAGCCTGGGGGGGCGTATGGATACGCAGTATTTT.

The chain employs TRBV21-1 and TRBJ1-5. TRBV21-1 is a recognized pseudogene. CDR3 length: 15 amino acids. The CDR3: CASSCRVLGRQPQHF. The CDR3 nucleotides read TGTGCCAGCAGCTGCCGGGTCCTTGGGAGGCAGCCCCAGCATTTT.

CDR3 region: CSVVGRDTEAFF. Here the CDR3 DNA reads TGCAGCGTTGTGGGGAGGGACACTGAAGCTTTCTTT. The rearrangement uses TRBV29-1 and TRBJ1-1; D not resolved. V was cut by 4 bases and J by 3 bases, with 9 bases left in between. The CDR3 length is 12 residues. Germline loops: CDR1 SQVTM, CDR2 ANQGSEA.

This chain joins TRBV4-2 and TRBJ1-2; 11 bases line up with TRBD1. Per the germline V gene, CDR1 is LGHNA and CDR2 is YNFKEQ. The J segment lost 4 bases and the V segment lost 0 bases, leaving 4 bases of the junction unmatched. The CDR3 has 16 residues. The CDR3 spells CASSQDRGTGGYGYTF. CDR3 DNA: TGTGCCAGCAGCCAAGATAGAGGGACAGGGGGCTATGGCTACACCTTC.

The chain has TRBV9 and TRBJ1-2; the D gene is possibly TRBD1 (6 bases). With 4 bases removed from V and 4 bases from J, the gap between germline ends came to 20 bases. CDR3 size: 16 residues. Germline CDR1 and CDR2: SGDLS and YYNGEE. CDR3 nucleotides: TGTGCCAGCAGCCGAGCCGCGGGGGGGCAGGGCTATGGCTACACCTTC. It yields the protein CASSRAAGGQGYGYTF.

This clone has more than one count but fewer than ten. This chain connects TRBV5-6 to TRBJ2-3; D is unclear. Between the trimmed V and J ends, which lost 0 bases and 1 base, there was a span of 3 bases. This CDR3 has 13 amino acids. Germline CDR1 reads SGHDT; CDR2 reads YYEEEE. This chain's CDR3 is CASSLGGTDTQYF. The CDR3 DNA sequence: TGTGCCAGCAGCTTGGGCGGCACAGATACGCAGTATTTT.

This chain's CDR3 is CASSQDPTGRRYGYTF. In DNA, the CDR3 is TGCGCCAGCAGCCAAGATCCAACAGGGCGAAGATATGGCTACACCTTC. The V gene is TRBV4-3, the J gene TRBJ1-2, with D maybe TRBD1 (6 bases). CDR3 length: 16 amino acids. Germline V gene data show CDR1 as LGHNA and CDR2 as YSLEER. Trimming left V 0 bases short and J 5 bases short, with 16 bases between.

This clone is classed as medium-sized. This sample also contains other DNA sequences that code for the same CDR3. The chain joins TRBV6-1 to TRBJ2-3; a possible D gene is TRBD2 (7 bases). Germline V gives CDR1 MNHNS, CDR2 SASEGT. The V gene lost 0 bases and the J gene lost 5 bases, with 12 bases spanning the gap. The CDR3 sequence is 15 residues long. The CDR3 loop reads CASSEAKGGGDTQYF. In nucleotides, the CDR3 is TGTGCCAGCAGTGAAGCGAAGGGGGGGGGAGATACGCAGTATTTT.

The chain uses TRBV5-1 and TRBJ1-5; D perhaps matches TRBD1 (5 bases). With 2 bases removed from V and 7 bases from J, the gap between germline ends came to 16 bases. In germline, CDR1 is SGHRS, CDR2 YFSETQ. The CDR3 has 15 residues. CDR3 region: CASSFWAGGGQPQHF. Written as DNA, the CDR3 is TGCGCCAGCAGCTTTTGGGCCGGCGGGGGACAGCCCCAGCATTTT.

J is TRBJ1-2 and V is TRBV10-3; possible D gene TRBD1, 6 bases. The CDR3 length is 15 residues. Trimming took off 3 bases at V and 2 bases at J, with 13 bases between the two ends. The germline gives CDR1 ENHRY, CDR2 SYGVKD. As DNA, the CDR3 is TGTGCCATCAGTGACGGTCAGGGGATGAACTATGGCTACACCTTC. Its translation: CAISDGQGMNYGYTF.

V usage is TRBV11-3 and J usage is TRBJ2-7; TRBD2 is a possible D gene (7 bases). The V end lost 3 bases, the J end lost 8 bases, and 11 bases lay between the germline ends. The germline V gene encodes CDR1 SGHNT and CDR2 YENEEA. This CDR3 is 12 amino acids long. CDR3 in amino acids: CASSFRGGKQYF. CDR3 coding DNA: TGTGCCAGCAGCTTTAGGGGGGGCAAGCAGTACTTC. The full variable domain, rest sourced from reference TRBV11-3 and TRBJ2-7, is EAGVVQSPRYKIIEKKQPVAFWCNPISGHNTLYWYLQNLGQGPELLIRYENEEAVDDSQLPKDRFSAERLKGVDSTLKIQPAELGDSAVYLCASSFRGGKQYFGPGTRLTVT.

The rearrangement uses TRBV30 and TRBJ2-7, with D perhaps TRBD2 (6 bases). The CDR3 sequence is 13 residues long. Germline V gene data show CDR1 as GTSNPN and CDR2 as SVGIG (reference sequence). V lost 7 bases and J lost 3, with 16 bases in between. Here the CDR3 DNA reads TGTGCCTCATCCGGGACTGGGATCTACGAGCAGTACTTC. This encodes CASSGTGIYEQYF.

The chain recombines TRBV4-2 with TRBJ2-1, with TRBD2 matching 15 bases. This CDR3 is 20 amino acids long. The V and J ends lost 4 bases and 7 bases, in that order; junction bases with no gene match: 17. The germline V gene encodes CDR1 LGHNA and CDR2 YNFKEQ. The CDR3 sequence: CASSPWSGLAGGPGGNEQFF. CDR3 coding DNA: TGTGCCAGCAGCCCCTGGAGCGGACTAGCGGGGGGGCCTGGGGGTAATGAGCAGTTCTTC.

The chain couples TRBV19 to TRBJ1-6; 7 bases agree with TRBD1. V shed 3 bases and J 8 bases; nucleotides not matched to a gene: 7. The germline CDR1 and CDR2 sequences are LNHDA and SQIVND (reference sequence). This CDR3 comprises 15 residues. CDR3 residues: CASSIQQGLDSPLHF. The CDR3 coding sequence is TGTGCCAGTAGTATCCAACAGGGGTTGGATTCACCCCTCCACTTT.

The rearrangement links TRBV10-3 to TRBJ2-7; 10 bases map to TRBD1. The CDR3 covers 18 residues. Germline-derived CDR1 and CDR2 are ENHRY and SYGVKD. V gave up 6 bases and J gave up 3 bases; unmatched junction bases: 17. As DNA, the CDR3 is TGTGCCATCAGAGGAGAGGGACAGGGGTCGAGCGTAGGCTACGAGCAGTACTTC. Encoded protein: CAIRGEGQGSSVGYEQYF.

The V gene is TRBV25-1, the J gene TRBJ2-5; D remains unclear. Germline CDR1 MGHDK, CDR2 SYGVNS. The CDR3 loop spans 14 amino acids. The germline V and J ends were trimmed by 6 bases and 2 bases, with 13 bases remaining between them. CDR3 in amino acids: CASSGEVTQETQYF. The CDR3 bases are TGTGCCAGCAGCGGAGAGGTGACTCAAGAGACCCAGTACTTC.

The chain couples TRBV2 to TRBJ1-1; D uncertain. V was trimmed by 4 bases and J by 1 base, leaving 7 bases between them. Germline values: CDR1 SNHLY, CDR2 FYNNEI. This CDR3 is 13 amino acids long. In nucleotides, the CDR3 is TGTGCCAGCAGTGTGGGAGAGAACACTGAAGCTTTCTTT. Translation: CASSVGENTEAFF. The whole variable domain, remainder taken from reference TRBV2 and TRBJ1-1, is EPEVTQTPSHQVTQMGQEVILRCVPISNHLYFYWYRQILGQKVEFLVSFYNNEISEKSEIFDDQFSVERPDGSNFTLKIRSTKLEDSAMYFCASSVGENTEAFFGQGTRLTVV.

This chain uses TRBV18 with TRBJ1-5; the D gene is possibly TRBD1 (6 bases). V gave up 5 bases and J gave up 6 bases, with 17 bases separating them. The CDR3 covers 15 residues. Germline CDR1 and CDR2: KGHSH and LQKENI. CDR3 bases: TGTGCCAGCTCAATTAGACGGGAGGGGGGTCAGCCCCAGCATTTT. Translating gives CASSIRREGGQPQHF.

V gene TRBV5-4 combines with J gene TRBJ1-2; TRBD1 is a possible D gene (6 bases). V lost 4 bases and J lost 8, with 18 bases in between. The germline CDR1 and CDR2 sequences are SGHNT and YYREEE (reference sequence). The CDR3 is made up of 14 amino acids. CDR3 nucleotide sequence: TGTGCCAGCAGCCTGGACAGTCGCTCCGGAGGCTACACCTTC. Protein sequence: CASSLDSRSGGYTF.

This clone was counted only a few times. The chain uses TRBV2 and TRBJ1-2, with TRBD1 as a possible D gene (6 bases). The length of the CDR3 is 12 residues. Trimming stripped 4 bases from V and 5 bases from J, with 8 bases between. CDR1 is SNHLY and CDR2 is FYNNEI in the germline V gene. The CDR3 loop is CASSGQDYGYTF. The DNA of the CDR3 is TGTGCCAGCAGTGGACAGGATTATGGCTACACCTTC.